The 24 T cell receptor beta chains reported below all come from one sample, sequenced in a study of shared clonotypes between healthy human individuals. This table comes from immunoSEQ multiplex PCR, and its TCRdb copy is limited to in-frame clones, with some not included. The sample comprises around 2,100,000 clones, around 96% of which are singletons, and more than 0.95% rests with the top ten. CD45RO-negative, CCR7-selected cells formed the naive CD8 fraction, which excluded terminally differentiated effector memory CD45RA+ cells. The sequencing sample was made of naive CD8+ T cells sorted from blood. Receptor source: a man in his late teens or twenties in good health.

DNA of the CDR3: TGTGCCAGCAGTCCTTCGGACTTGGGACTGTTTTTT. This translates into CASSPSDLGLFF. The chain is built from TRBV6-6 and TRBJ1-4; D is ambiguous. The V end lost 5 bases, the J end lost 13 bases, and 14 bases lay between the germline ends. CDR1 and CDR2 (germline): MNHNY, SVGAGI (reference sequence). The CDR3 runs to 12 residues.

The chain employs TRBV4-3 and TRBJ2-1, with 10 nucleotides matching TRBD2. CDR3 length equals 16 residues. Germline values: CDR1 LGHNA, CDR2 YSLEER. V lost 0 bases to trimming and J lost 10 bases; unmatched junction nucleotides: 9. The CDR3 region has the DNA TGCGCCAGCAGCCAAGAATGGACTAGCGGATCTTTGGAGCAGTTCTTC. Translating gives CASSQEWTSGSLEQFF.

J is TRBJ2-1 and V is TRBV6-1, with D perhaps matching TRBD2 (6 bases). Germline CDR1 is MNHNS and CDR2 is SASEGT. This CDR3 region has 12 residues. The V end was cut by 8 bases, the J end by 9 bases, with 14 bases between. CDR3 residues: CASVSFSGEQFF. The CDR3 DNA sequence: TGTGCCAGCGTGAGTTTTAGCGGTGAGCAGTTCTTC.

V usage is TRBV13 and J usage is TRBJ2-7; 8 nucleotides agree with TRBD1. CDR1 PRHDT and CDR2 FYEKMQ come from the germline V gene (reference sequence). The V segment lost 0 bases and the J segment 6 bases; nucleotides outside the gene matches: 4. CDR3 length: 14 residues. CDR3 bases: TGTGCCAGCAGCTTAGGCCACAGGGGGTCCGAGCAGTACTTC. Translated, it gives CASSLGHRGSEQYF.

Comments on this clone: The same CDR3 also results from other DNA sequences found in this sample. This chain connects TRBV4-3 to TRBJ2-2; D possibly corresponds to TRBD2 (6 bases). The germline CDR1 and CDR2 sequences are LGHNA and YSLEER. This CDR3 spans 15 amino acids. V shed 0 bases and J shed 4 bases, with 9 bases lying between them. CDR3 nucleotides: TGCGCCAGCAGCCAAGACGGGAGTGGCACCGGGGAGCTGTTTTTT. Its protein is CASSQDGSGTGELFF.

J is TRBJ2-1 and V is TRBV6-1; 9 nucleotides match TRBD1. J gave up 6 bases and V 9 bases, and 3 bases lay outside the gene matches. CDR3 length: 12 amino acids. Germline lookup yields CDR1 MNHNS and CDR2 SASEGT. Here the CDR3 reads CASWTGVNEQFF. CDR3 sequence (DNA): TGTGCCAGTTGGACAGGGGTCAATGAGCAGTTCTTC.

The CDR3 protein is CASSPTQAYEQYF. The CDR3 nucleotides are TGTGCCAGCAGCCCAACACAGGCCTACGAGCAGTACTTC. The V gene is TRBV11-2, the J gene TRBJ2-7; TRBD1 is a possible D gene (5 bases). V dropped 5 bases and J dropped 2 bases, with 10 bases sitting between them. This CDR3 has 13 amino acids. Germline-derived CDR1 and CDR2 are SGHAT and FQNNGV.

This rearrangement joins TRBV6-4 to TRBJ1-6; D gene unclear. The CDR3 loop spans 12 amino acids. Trimming took 8 bases from V and 10 from J, leaving 12 bases between them. Germline CDR1 MRHNA, CDR2 SNTAGT. This chain's CDR3 is CASVGPGSPLHF. CDR3 nucleotides: TGTGCCAGCGTCGGACCGGGATCACCCCTCCACTTT.

The chain has TRBV4-2 and TRBJ2-3, with 11 positions matching TRBD2. The CDR3 is 18 amino acids. The junction had 8 bases not matched to a gene; V was cut back by 0 bases and J by 3 bases. Germline CDR1 LGHNA, CDR2 YNFKEQ. CDR3: CASSQDPRGTSGTDTQYF. In DNA, the CDR3 is TGTGCCAGCAGCCAAGACCCACGAGGGACTAGCGGTACAGATACGCAGTATTTT.

The genes are TRBV28 and TRBJ2-3, with D perhaps matching TRBD1 (9 bases). The CDR3 length is 17 residues. Trimming removed 7 bases at V and 4 bases at J, with 24 bases between. CDR1 is MDHEN and CDR2 is SYDVKM in the germline V gene. The CDR3 DNA follows: TGTGCCAGCACCTCCTCACGGGAGGGACAGGGATCAGATACGCAGTATTTT. Amino acids: CASTSSREGQGSDTQYF.

The chain links TRBV27 to TRBJ2-1, with TRBD1 identical over 7 bases. The germline V gene has CDR1 MNHEY and CDR2 SMNVEV (reference sequence). This CDR3 contains 15 residues. The junction had 5 bases not matched to a gene; V was cut back by 2 bases and J by 4 bases. In nucleotides, the CDR3 is TGTGCCAGCAGTTTAATCGGGACAGATTACAATGAGCAGTTCTTC. It is translated as CASSLIGTDYNEQFF.

Points on this clone: Within the sample, other DNA sequences also encode this same CDR3. V is TRBV7-9 and J is TRBJ2-7; D not certain. Germline V gives CDR1 SEHNR, CDR2 FQNEAQ (reference sequence). This CDR3 contains 13 residues. V lost 4 bases and J 2 bases, leaving 9 bases between the germline ends. CDR3 residues: CASSYSGAYEQYF. The CDR3 region has the DNA TGTGCCAGCAGCTACTCGGGTGCCTACGAGCAGTACTTC.

The chain combines TRBV5-4 with TRBJ2-1; TRBD2 aligns across 7 bases. This CDR3 is built from 17 residues. The ends lost 2 bases at V and 4 bases at J; junction bases unmatched: 12. Germline V lookup: CDR1 SGHNT, CDR2 YYREEE (reference sequence). Here the CDR3 DNA reads TGTGCCAGCAGCTTTCCGCTGGGGGGGTCCCTTTACAATGAGCAGTTCTTC. Its protein product is CASSFPLGGSLYNEQFF.

This clone was detected once. Sequence at one end of the junction differs from germline and may be a read error. The chain carries TRBV6-5 and TRBJ2-1; D gene ambiguous. The CDR3 totals 12 residues. Germline V lookup: CDR1 MNHEY, CDR2 SVGAGI. The CDR3 here is CASRVSSNEQFF. The CDR3, as DNA: TGTGCCAGCAGGGTTTCCTCCAATGAGCAGTTCTTC.

The rearrangement joins TRBV13 to TRBJ1-1; 11 bases are a match to TRBD1. The CDR3 is made up of 15 amino acids. V shed 5 bases and J 6 bases; nucleotides not matched to a gene: 8. Germline loops: CDR1 PRHDT, CDR2 FYEKMQ (reference sequence). The CDR3 protein is CASSLRTGGLAEAFF. DNA for the CDR3: TGTGCCAGCAGCCTACGGACAGGGGGCCTCGCTGAAGCTTTCTTT.

This sequence joins TRBV11-2 and TRBJ2-3, with unresolved D. Germline-derived CDR1 and CDR2 are SGHAT and FQNNGV. Trimming left V 5 bases short and J 7 bases short, with 4 bases between. The CDR3 is 10 amino acids. The CDR3 coding sequence is TGTGCCAGCAGCCAACATACGCAGTATTTT. Translation gives CASSQHTQYF.

The J gene is TRBJ2-5, the V gene TRBV6-1, with a weak D call TRBD1 (5 bases). V lost 11 bases and J lost 4, with 11 bases in between. Looked up from germline, CDR1 is MNHNS and CDR2 is SASEGT. The CDR3 extends over 11 amino acids. CDR3 sequence: CAEVTVETQYF. CDR3 nucleotides: TGTGCCGAAGTGACAGTAGAGACCCAGTACTTC.

This chain joins TRBV28 and TRBJ2-7, with TRBD1 matching 7 bases. This CDR3 is 15 amino acids long. Germline CDR1 reads MDHEN; CDR2 reads SYDVKM. After removal of 5 bases from V and 4 bases from J, the junction contained 11 bases not matched to a gene. The CDR3 DNA follows: TGTGCCAGCAGTCTTCCGGGACAGCCATCTTACGAGCAGTACTTC. Encoded protein: CASSLPGQPSYEQYF.

Turning to this clone: The sample contains more than one DNA sequence encoding this CDR3. The chain combines TRBV9 with TRBJ2-1, with D unresolved. V dropped 0 bases and J dropped 0 bases, with 10 bases sitting between them. This CDR3 spans 16 amino acids. Germline assignment: CDR1 SGDLS and CDR2 YYNGEE. CDR3: CASSVGPPSSYNEQFF. In DNA, the CDR3 is TGTGCCAGCAGCGTAGGGCCCCCGAGCTCCTACAATGAGCAGTTCTTC.

The chain joins TRBV4-1 to TRBJ1-1; D unresolved. The V gene lost 0 bases and the J gene lost 3 bases, with 14 bases spanning the gap. CDR3 length equals 16 residues. Germline values: CDR1 MGHRA, CDR2 YSYEKL. CDR3: CASSQDLGAGDTEAFF. In nucleotides, the CDR3 is TGCGCCAGCAGCCAAGACCTTGGCGCTGGGGACACTGAAGCTTTCTTT.

V is TRBV6-5 and J is TRBJ1-2; D remains ambiguous. CDR3 length: 15 residues. Trimming shortened V by 2 bases and J by 3 bases, and 13 bases separated the two germline ends. Per germline, CDR1 MNHEY and CDR2 SVGAGI. The CDR3 here is CASSYTKGGHYGYTF. In DNA, the CDR3 is TGTGCCAGCAGTTACACGAAGGGAGGTCACTATGGCTACACCTTC.

This clone has only a few counts. The chain has TRBV7-9 and TRBJ2-1; D is unclear. The CDR3 sequence is 12 residues long. Germline-derived CDR1 and CDR2 are SEHNR and FQNEAQ (reference sequence). V lost 8 bases to trimming and J lost 7 bases, with 12 bases between them. Here the CDR3 reads CASLKQQNEQFF. In nucleotides, the CDR3 is TGTGCCAGCTTGAAACAGCAAAATGAGCAGTTCTTC.

This clone appeared once. The chain employs TRBV9 and TRBJ2-1, with TRBD2 matching over 7 bases. The CDR3 spans 14 residues. V was pared by 3 bases and J by 7 bases, with 7 bases of the junction left unmatched. Germline V gives CDR1 SGDLS, CDR2 YYNGEE. CDR3 DNA: TGTGCCAGCAGCGACGCGGGGGAGAGGAATGAGCAGTTCTTC. Protein: CASSDAGERNEQFF.

Only one count was recorded for this clone. This chain joins TRBV2 and TRBJ2-3; D possibly corresponds to TRBD2 (6 bases). V lost 4 bases and J 0 bases, leaving 11 bases between the germline ends. CDR1 and CDR2 (germline): SNHLY, FYNNEI. The CDR3 extends over 15 amino acids. The CDR3 DNA is TGTGCCAGCAGTGTTGGGACTTTGAGCACAGATACGCAGTATTTT. Its translation: CASSVGTLSTDTQYF.